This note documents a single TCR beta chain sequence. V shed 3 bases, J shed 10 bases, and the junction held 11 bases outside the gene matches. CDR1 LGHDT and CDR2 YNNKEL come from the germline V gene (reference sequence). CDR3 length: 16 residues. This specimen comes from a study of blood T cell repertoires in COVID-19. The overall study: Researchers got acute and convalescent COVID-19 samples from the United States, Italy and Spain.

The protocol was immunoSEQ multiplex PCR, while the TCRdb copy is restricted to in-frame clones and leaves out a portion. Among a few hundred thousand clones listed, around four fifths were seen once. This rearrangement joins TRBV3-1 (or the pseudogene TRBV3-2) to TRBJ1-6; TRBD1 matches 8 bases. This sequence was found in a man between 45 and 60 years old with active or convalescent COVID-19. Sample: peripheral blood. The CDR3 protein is CASSQGSGGVRSPLHF. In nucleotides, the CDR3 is TGTGCCAGCAGCCAGGGCTCAGGGGGCGTGAGGTCACCCCTCCACTTT.